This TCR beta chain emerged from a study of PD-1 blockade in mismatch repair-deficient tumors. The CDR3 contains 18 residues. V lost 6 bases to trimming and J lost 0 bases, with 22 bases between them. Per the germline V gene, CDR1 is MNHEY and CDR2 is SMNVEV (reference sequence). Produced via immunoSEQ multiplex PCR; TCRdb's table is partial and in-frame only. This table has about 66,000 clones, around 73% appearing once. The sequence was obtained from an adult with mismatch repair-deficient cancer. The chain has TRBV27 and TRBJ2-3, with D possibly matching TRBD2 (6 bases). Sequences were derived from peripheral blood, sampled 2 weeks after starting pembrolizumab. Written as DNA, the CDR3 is TGTGCCAGCAGGCATAGACCTAGGGACGGGACTAGCACAGATACGCAGTATTTT. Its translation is CASRHRPRDGTSTDTQYF.